The entry below describes one T cell receptor beta chain. CDR3 and TCR beta VDJ profiling relied on a genomic DNA template. Using its own MiXCR run on the reads, TCRdb lists one record per CDR3 protein. Altogether about 180,000 distinct CDR3 sequences are present, roughly 48% being singletons, with the ten largest covering around 1.1%. The CDR3 is 15 residues long. In germline, CDR1 is SGHVS, CDR2 FQNEAQ. The V and J ends lost 5 bases and 7 bases respectively, with 21 bases between them. The entry originates in a study of CD8+CD57+ T cells in acquired aplastic anemia. Sequencing involved patients with CD8+CD57+ cell expansion previously shown by flow cytometry.

This chain connects TRBV7-8 to TRBJ2-7; D is perhaps TRBD2 (5 bases). The receptor was isolated from a human donor with aplastic anemia. Sequenced input: sorted CD4+, CD8+, or CD8+CD57+ T cells (not recorded which) from PBMCs. CDR3 bases: TGTGCCAGCAGCATTTACTGGGCCTCCGGAGGAGAGCAGTACTTC. It translates to CASSIYWASGGEQYF.